The clone carrying this T cell receptor (beta chain) was seen more than once but under ten times. Antigen unknown. The V gene lost 3 bases and the J gene lost 5 bases, with 17 bases spanning the gap. This CDR3 contains 16 residues. This specimen comes from a study of T cell repertoires in cytomegalovirus infection. Study-level background: From public TCR beta signatures came an indication of both CMV infection and matching HLA type.

A single record per CDR3 protein comes from TCRdb applying MiXCR to the reads. The repertoire holds fewer than 550,000 distinct CDR3 sequences, with 11% as singletons. General observations from the study: There were HLA-C-restricted CMV-specific TCR beta clonotypes dominating the ex vivo response. Accumulated public TCR beta family frequency recognized individuals carrying CMV together with the relevant HLA.

The rearrangement uses TRBV12-3 or TRBV12-4 and TRBJ2-1, with D perhaps matching TRBD2 (5 bases). The clonotype originates from a human donor in good health (CMV status not recorded). Some clones in this sample may be carry-over from other donors' samples. Sequencing was carried out using PBMCs. CDR3 residues: CASSFATGNFNNEQFF. As DNA, the CDR3 is TGTGCCAGCAGTTTCGCTACCGGGAACTTCAACAATGAGCAGTTCTTC.